These T cell receptor beta chains were read from a single sample in a study of CD8 T cells in ankylosing spondylitis. Each CDR3 protein gets one entry after TCRdb re-called the 5' RACE reads with MiXCR. Of just over 300,000 distinct CDR3 sequences in the sample, around 21% were seen once. The source material was blood, either unsorted or a sorted T cell fraction (not recorded which). The receptor source for this set is a female donor with ankylosing spondylitis or in good health (not recorded which). CDR3s include the opening cysteine and the closing phenylalanine or tryptophan. The D gene is left open where the match is weak. The size of a clone is reported for some rows only, either as once, few or many, or as a class for expanded clones.

len: 12
v_gene: TRBV28
j_gene: TRBJ1-2
d_gene: NA
abundance: many
CDR3nt: TGTGCCATCGGGATGGGAGACTATGGCTACACCTTC
CDR3aa: CAIGMGDYGYTF

len: 14
v_gene: TRBV6-1
j_gene: TRBJ2-1
d_gene: TRBD1
abundance: NA
CDR3nt: TGTGCCAGCCCCCGGGACAGGGGTAACAATGAGCAGTTCTTC
CDR3aa: CASPRDRGNNEQFF

len: 14
v_gene: TRBV12-3/TRBV12-4
j_gene: TRBJ1-5
d_gene: TRBD1
abundance: few
CDR3nt: TGTGCCAGCAGCTTCACAGGGGTCGAACAGCCCCAGCATTTT
CDR3aa: CASSFTGVEQPQHF

len: 12
v_gene: TRBV5-1
j_gene: TRBJ2-1
d_gene: TRBD2
abundance: few
CDR3nt: TGCGCCAGCAGTACGACTAGCGGCGCTCAGTTCTTC
CDR3aa: CASSTTSGAQFF

len: 16
v_gene: TRBV15
j_gene: TRBJ2-5
d_gene: TRBD2
abundance: NA
CDR3nt: TGTGCCACCAGCAGAGATCATGGTAGCGGGATGGAGACCCAGTACTTC
CDR3aa: CATSRDHGSGMETQYF

len: 12
v_gene: TRBV7-8
j_gene: TRBJ1-5
d_gene: NA
abundance: few
CDR3nt: TGTGCCAGCACGAACGGCAATCAGCCCCAGCATTTT
CDR3aa: CASTNGNQPQHF

len: 13
v_gene: TRBV20-1
j_gene: TRBJ2-3
d_gene: NA
abundance: NA
CDR3nt: TGCAGTGCTAGGGCTAGTGGCACAGATACGCAGTATTTT
CDR3aa: CSARASGTDTQYF

len: 13
v_gene: TRBV2
j_gene: TRBJ2-4
d_gene: NA
abundance: NA
CDR3nt: TGTGCCAGCAGCGACGTGGCTAGAAACATTCAGTACTTC
CDR3aa: CASSDVARNIQYF

len: 12
v_gene: TRBV29-1
j_gene: TRBJ2-2
d_gene: NA
abundance: many
CDR3nt: TGCAGCGTTGAAGCGCCCTCCGGGGAGCTGTTTTTT
CDR3aa: CSVEAPSGELFF

len: 13
v_gene: TRBV1
j_gene: TRBJ2-7
d_gene: NA
abundance: NA
CDR3nt: TGCACCAGCAGCCAAAAACGTGCATGCGAGCAGTACTTC
CDR3aa: CTSSQKRACEQYF

len: 14
v_gene: TRBV20-1
j_gene: TRBJ1-3
d_gene: NA
abundance: NA
CDR3nt: TGCAGTGCTAGGAGGGCAGGGACTGGAAACACCATATATTTT
CDR3aa: CSARRAGTGNTIYF

len: 13
v_gene: TRBV20-1
j_gene: TRBJ2-5
d_gene: TRBD2
abundance: many
CDR3nt: TGCAGTGCTGGGCGGGAGGGCCAAGAGACCCAGTACTTC
CDR3aa: CSAGREGQETQYF

len: 13
v_gene: TRBV20-1
j_gene: TRBJ2-7
d_gene: NA
abundance: NA
CDR3nt: TGCAGTGCTAGCAGCCCAACGTCTAACGAGCAGTACTTC
CDR3aa: CSASSPTSNEQYF

len: 13
v_gene: TRBV6-5
j_gene: TRBJ2-2
d_gene: NA
abundance: few
CDR3nt: TGTGCCAGCAGTTACGGGGTGGCCGGGGAGCTGTTTTTT
CDR3aa: CASSYGVAGELFF

len: 15
v_gene: TRBV5-1
j_gene: TRBJ2-7
d_gene: TRBD2
abundance: NA
CDR3nt: TGCGCCAGCAGTTCTGGACTAGCGGAACCCTACGAGCAGTACTTC
CDR3aa: CASSSGLAEPYEQYF

len: 14
v_gene: TRBV15
j_gene: TRBJ1-5
d_gene: NA
abundance: NA
CDR3nt: TGTGCCACCAGGAAACAGGGATTAGGTCAGCCCCAGCATTTT
CDR3aa: CATRKQGLGQPQHF

len: 14
v_gene: TRBV12-3/TRBV12-4
j_gene: TRBJ2-5
d_gene: TRBD1
abundance: NA
CDR3nt: TGTGCCAGCAGTTTCCGGGACAGCCAAGAGACCCAGTACTTC
CDR3aa: CASSFRDSQETQYF

len: 16
v_gene: TRBV7-3
j_gene: TRBJ2-2
d_gene: NA
abundance: NA
CDR3nt: TGTGCCAGCAGCTTCGATGGCGGGATTCGTGGCGGGGAGCTGTTTTTT
CDR3aa: CASSFDGGIRGGELFF

len: 17
v_gene: TRBV20-1
j_gene: TRBJ2-1
d_gene: TRBD2
abundance: many
CDR3nt: TGCAGTGCTAGAGCCGCCAGCGGGAGGGCGGTCTACAATGAGCAGTTCTTC
CDR3aa: CSARAASGRAVYNEQFF

len: 19
v_gene: TRBV11-2
j_gene: TRBJ2-7
d_gene: NA
abundance: NA
CDR3nt: TGTGCCAGCAGCTTAGATCGGAAGGGTGGGCGGCCTGGCTCCTACGAGCAGTACTTC
CDR3aa: CASSLDRKGGRPGSYEQYF

len: 15
v_gene: TRBV12-3/TRBV12-4
j_gene: TRBJ2-1
d_gene: TRBD2
abundance: many
CDR3nt: TGTGCCATCCAAGGGGGGCTAGCGGGAGGGGATGAGCAGTTCTTC
CDR3aa: CAIQGGLAGGDEQFF

len: 13
v_gene: TRBV12-3/TRBV12-4
j_gene: TRBJ1-2
d_gene: NA
abundance: NA
CDR3nt: TGTGCCAGCAGTTTACGGGCTAACTATGGCTACACCTTC
CDR3aa: CASSLRANYGYTF

len: 13
v_gene: TRBV29-1
j_gene: TRBJ2-1
d_gene: TRBD1
abundance: few
CDR3nt: TGCAGCTCTGGGACAGGGGAGGGAAATGAGCAGTTCTTC
CDR3aa: CSSGTGEGNEQFF

len: 12
v_gene: TRBV29-1
j_gene: TRBJ2-7
d_gene: TRBD1
abundance: many
CDR3nt: TGCAGCGTTGGGACAGGGTCCTACGAGCAGTACTTC
CDR3aa: CSVGTGSYEQYF

len: 16
v_gene: TRBV5-1
j_gene: TRBJ2-1
d_gene: TRBD2
abundance: NA
CDR3nt: TGCGCCAGCAGCTTAATTCTAGCGGGAGGGCCAAATGAGCAGTTCTTC
CDR3aa: CASSLILAGGPNEQFF

len: 13
v_gene: TRBV27
j_gene: TRBJ1-1
d_gene: NA
abundance: NA
CDR3nt: TGTGCCAGCAGTTCCCGCCGGGGGGCTGAAGCTTTCTTT
CDR3aa: CASSSRRGAEAFF

len: 12
v_gene: TRBV6-1
j_gene: TRBJ2-5
d_gene: NA
abundance: few
CDR3nt: TGTGCCAGCGCGGACAGTCCGGGGACCCAGTACTTC
CDR3aa: CASADSPGTQYF

len: 16
v_gene: TRBV5-1
j_gene: TRBJ1-6
d_gene: TRBD1
abundance: few
CDR3nt: TGCGCCAGCAGCTTGGCTCCCCCGACAGGGAAGGAACCCCTCCACTTT
CDR3aa: CASSLAPPTGKEPLHF

len: 13
v_gene: TRBV6-4
j_gene: TRBJ1-1
d_gene: NA
abundance: few
CDR3nt: TGTGCCAGCAGTGTCAGGGAGAACACTGAAGCTTTCTTT
CDR3aa: CASSVRENTEAFF

len: 13
v_gene: TRBV29-1
j_gene: TRBJ2-1
d_gene: NA
abundance: few
CDR3nt: TGCAGCGTTGAAGATGCGCAGCCTAATGAGCAGTTCTTC
CDR3aa: CSVEDAQPNEQFF

len: 11
v_gene: TRBV6-6
j_gene: TRBJ1-1
d_gene: NA
abundance: NA
CDR3nt: TGTGCCAGCAGGGGGGGGGGAGAAGCTTTCTTT
CDR3aa: CASRGGGEAFF

len: 16
v_gene: TRBV9
j_gene: TRBJ2-1
d_gene: TRBD1
abundance: few
CDR3nt: TGTGCCAGCAGCCCAAGAAGAGACAGGGGATACAATGAGCAGTTCTTC
CDR3aa: CASSPRRDRGYNEQFF

len: 16
v_gene: TRBV27
j_gene: TRBJ1-6
d_gene: NA
abundance: few
CDR3nt: TGTGCCAGCAGTTTATTCCGAGACCCACTAAATTCACCCCTCCACTTT
CDR3aa: CASSLFRDPLNSPLHF

len: 15
v_gene: TRBV7-9
j_gene: TRBJ2-1
d_gene: NA
abundance: NA
CDR3nt: TGTGCCAGCAGCTACCCCCTGAGCTCCTACAATGAGCAGTTCTTC
CDR3aa: CASSYPLSSYNEQFF

len: 17
v_gene: TRBV4-3
j_gene: TRBJ2-1
d_gene: TRBD2
abundance: few
CDR3nt: TGCGCCAGCAGCCCCCGTTTCCGGACTAGCGGTAACAATGAGCAGTTCTTC
CDR3aa: CASSPRFRTSGNNEQFF

len: 16
v_gene: TRBV5-1
j_gene: TRBJ2-7
d_gene: NA
abundance: NA
CDR3nt: TGCGCCAGCACCCCCACCCCCGGGACGCCTTCGGGCGAGCAGTACTTC
CDR3aa: CASTPTPGTPSGEQYF

len: 15
v_gene: TRBV5-1
j_gene: TRBJ2-7
d_gene: TRBD1
abundance: NA
CDR3nt: TGCGCCAGCAGCTTCGTCCGGGACAGGGTCGGCGAGCAGTACTTC
CDR3aa: CASSFVRDRVGEQYF

len: 16
v_gene: TRBV7-2
j_gene: TRBJ2-3
d_gene: TRBD1
abundance: NA
CDR3nt: TGTGCCAGCAGCTTCCGACAGGGCTCCGGCACAGATACGCAGTATTTT
CDR3aa: CASSFRQGSGTDTQYF

len: 13
v_gene: TRBV20-1
j_gene: TRBJ2-7
d_gene: NA
abundance: few
CDR3nt: TGCAGTGCCGCTCCGGATACCCACTACGAGCAGTACTTC
CDR3aa: CSAAPDTHYEQYF

len: 14
v_gene: TRBV7-2
j_gene: TRBJ1-3
d_gene: NA
abundance: NA
CDR3nt: TGTGCCAGCAGCCAGGCGGGGAGCGGAAACACCATATATTTT
CDR3aa: CASSQAGSGNTIYF

len: 16
v_gene: TRBV7-2
j_gene: TRBJ2-1
d_gene: TRBD2
abundance: many
CDR3nt: TGTGCCAGCAGCTTCTATTCTAGCGGGAGGGCCAATGAGCAGTTCTTC
CDR3aa: CASSFYSSGRANEQFF

len: 13
v_gene: TRBV29-1
j_gene: TRBJ2-3
d_gene: NA
abundance: NA
CDR3nt: TGCAGCGTTGGGGACGGGCCCACAGATACGCAGTATTTT
CDR3aa: CSVGDGPTDTQYF

len: 15
v_gene: TRBV20-1
j_gene: TRBJ1-2
d_gene: TRBD1
abundance: few
CDR3nt: TGCAGTGCTAGTGCCGGGACAGCCCATAACTATGGCTACACCTTC
CDR3aa: CSASAGTAHNYGYTF

len: 13
v_gene: TRBV25-1
j_gene: TRBJ2-7
d_gene: NA
abundance: few
CDR3nt: TGTGCCAGCATTGGGGGGGACAGGTGGGAGCAGTACTTC
CDR3aa: CASIGGDRWEQYF

len: 14
v_gene: TRBV12-3/TRBV12-4
j_gene: TRBJ1-2
d_gene: NA
abundance: NA
CDR3nt: TGTGCCAGCAGTTTACAACGGTTTAGGGATGGCTACACCTTC
CDR3aa: CASSLQRFRDGYTF

len: 13
v_gene: TRBV20-1
j_gene: TRBJ2-7
d_gene: TRBD2
abundance: NA
CDR3nt: TGCAGTGCTAGCTTGCGAGCGGGGTACGAGCAGTACTTC
CDR3aa: CSASLRAGYEQYF

len: 14
v_gene: TRBV20-1
j_gene: TRBJ2-3
d_gene: TRBD2
abundance: NA
CDR3nt: TGCAGTGCTAGAGTGTGGGAGGGCCTAGATACGCAGTATTTT
CDR3aa: CSARVWEGLDTQYF

len: 15
v_gene: TRBV6-1
j_gene: TRBJ1-4
d_gene: NA
abundance: many
CDR3nt: TGTGCCAGCGGACCATGGGGCCGTAAGGAGGAAAAACTGTTTTTT
CDR3aa: CASGPWGRKEEKLFF

len: 11
v_gene: TRBV29-1
j_gene: TRBJ1-4
d_gene: NA
abundance: few
CDR3nt: TGCAGCGTTGAGATGTATGAAAAACTGTTTTTT
CDR3aa: CSVEMYEKLFF

len: 14
v_gene: TRBV19
j_gene: TRBJ2-7
d_gene: TRBD2
abundance: NA
CDR3nt: TGTGCCAGTGGCGAAGCGGGAGGGTCCTACGAGCAGTACTTC
CDR3aa: CASGEAGGSYEQYF

len: 13
v_gene: TRBV30
j_gene: TRBJ1-3
d_gene: NA
abundance: few
CDR3nt: TGTGCCTGGAAGGTGGACTCTGGAAACACCATATATTTT
CDR3aa: CAWKVDSGNTIYF

len: 13
v_gene: TRBV29-1
j_gene: TRBJ1-1
d_gene: NA
abundance: many
CDR3nt: TGCAGCGTTGCTGGGCAGAGCGGGACTGAAGCTTTCTTT
CDR3aa: CSVAGQSGTEAFF

len: 14
v_gene: TRBV5-1
j_gene: TRBJ1-1
d_gene: NA
abundance: few
CDR3nt: TGCGCCAGCAGCTTCAGTAGACAGAACACTGAAGCTTTCTTT
CDR3aa: CASSFSRQNTEAFF

len: 13
v_gene: TRBV25-1
j_gene: TRBJ1-2
d_gene: NA
abundance: NA
CDR3nt: TGTGCCAGCAGTGATCGCCCCGTCAATGGCTACACCTTC
CDR3aa: CASSDRPVNGYTF